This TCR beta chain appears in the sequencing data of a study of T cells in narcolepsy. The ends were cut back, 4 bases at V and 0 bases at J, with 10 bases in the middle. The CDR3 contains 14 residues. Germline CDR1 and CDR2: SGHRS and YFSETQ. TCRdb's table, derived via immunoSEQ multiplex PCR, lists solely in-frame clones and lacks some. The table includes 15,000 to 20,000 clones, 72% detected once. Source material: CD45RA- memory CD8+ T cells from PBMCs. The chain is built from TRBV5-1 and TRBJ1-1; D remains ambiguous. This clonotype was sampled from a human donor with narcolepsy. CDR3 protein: CASSPYSMNTEAFF. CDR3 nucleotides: TGCGCCAGCAGCCCATACTCTATGAACACTGAAGCTTTCTTT.